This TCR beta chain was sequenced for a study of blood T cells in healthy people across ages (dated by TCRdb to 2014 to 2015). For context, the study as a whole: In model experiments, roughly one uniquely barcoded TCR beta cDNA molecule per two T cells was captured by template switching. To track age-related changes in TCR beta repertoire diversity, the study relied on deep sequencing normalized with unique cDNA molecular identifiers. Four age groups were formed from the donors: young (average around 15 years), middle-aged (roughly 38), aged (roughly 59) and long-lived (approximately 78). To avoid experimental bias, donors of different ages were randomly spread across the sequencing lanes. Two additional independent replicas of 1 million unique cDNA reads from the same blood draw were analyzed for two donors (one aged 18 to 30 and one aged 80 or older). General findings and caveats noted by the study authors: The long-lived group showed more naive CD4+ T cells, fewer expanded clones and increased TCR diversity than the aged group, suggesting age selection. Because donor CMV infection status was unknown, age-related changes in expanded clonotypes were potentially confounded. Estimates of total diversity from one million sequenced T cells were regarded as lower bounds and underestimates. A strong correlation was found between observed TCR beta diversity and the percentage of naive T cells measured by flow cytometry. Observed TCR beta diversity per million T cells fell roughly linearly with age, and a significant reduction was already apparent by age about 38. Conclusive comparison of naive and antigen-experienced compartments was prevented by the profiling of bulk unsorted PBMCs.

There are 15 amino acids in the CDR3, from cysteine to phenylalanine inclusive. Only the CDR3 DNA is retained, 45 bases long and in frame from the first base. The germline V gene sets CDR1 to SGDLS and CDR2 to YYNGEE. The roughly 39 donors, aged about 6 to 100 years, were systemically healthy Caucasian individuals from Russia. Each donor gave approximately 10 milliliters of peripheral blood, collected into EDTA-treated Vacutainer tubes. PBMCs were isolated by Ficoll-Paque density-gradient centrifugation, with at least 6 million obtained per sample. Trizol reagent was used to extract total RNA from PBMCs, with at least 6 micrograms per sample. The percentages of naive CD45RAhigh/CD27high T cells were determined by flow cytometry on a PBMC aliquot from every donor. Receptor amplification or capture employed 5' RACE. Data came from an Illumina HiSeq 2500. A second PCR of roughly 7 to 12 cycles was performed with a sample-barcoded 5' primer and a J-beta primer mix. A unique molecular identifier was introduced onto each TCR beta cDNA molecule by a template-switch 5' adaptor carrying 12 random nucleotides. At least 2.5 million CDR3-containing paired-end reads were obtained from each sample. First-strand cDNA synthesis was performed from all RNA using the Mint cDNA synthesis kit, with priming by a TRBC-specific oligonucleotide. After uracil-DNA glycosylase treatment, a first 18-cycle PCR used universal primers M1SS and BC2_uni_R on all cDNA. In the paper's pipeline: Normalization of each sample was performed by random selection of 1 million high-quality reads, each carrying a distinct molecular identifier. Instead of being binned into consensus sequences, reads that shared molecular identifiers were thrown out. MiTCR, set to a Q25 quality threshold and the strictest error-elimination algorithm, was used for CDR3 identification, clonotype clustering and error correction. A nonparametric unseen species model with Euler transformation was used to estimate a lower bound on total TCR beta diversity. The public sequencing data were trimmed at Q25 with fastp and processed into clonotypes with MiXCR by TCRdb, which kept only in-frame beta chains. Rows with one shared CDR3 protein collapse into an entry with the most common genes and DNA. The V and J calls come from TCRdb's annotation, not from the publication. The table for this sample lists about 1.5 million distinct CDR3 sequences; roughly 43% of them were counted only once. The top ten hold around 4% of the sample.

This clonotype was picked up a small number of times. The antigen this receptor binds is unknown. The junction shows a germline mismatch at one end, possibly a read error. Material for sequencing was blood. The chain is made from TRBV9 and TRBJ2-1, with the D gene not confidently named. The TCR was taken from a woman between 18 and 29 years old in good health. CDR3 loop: CASSVAPSSYNEQFF. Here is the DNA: TGTGCTAGCAGCGTAGCTCCCAGTTCCTACAATGAGCAGTTCTTC.